What follows are 27 T cell receptor beta chains derived from one specimen sequenced in a study of OX40 agonist ivuxolimab in advanced cancers. TCRdb's copy holds only in-frame clones and misses some; the assay was immunoSEQ multiplex PCR. The data hold about 30,000 clones, with around 88% observed a single time. The material sequenced was CD4+ or CD8+ T cells sorted from blood, taken in a trial of the OX40 agonist ivuxolimab. The receptor source for this set is an adult with an advanced solid tumor such as melanoma, head and neck, liver or kidney cancer.

This sequence joins TRBV27 and TRBJ1-2, with 12 bases that match TRBD1. Trimming at V came to 5 bases and at J to 4 bases, leaving 5 bases not matched to a gene. The germline gives CDR1 MNHEY, CDR2 SMNVEV (reference sequence). CDR3 length equals 15 residues. For the CDR3, the DNA is TGTGCCAGCAGTAAACCGGGACAGGGGGCCTATGGCTACACCTTC. This gives the protein CASSKPGQGAYGYTF.

The chain is built from TRBV29-1 and TRBJ2-2, with D perhaps given as TRBD1 or TRBD2 (5 bases each). This CDR3 is built from 12 residues. Trimming stripped 7 bases from V and 4 bases from J, with 10 bases between. Germline V gene data show CDR1 as SQVTM and CDR2 as ANQGSEA. The CDR3 sequence: CSAAGGTGELFF. CDR3 coding DNA: TGCAGCGCTGCTGGGGGCACCGGGGAGCTGTTTTTT.

The chain employs TRBV21-1 and TRBJ2-7. TRBV21-1 corresponds to a pseudogene. There are 13 residues in the CDR3. For the CDR3, the DNA is TGTGCCAGCAGCAAGGCTGAGGGGTGTGAGCAGTACTTC. Translating it yields CASSKAEGCEQYF.

The chain carries TRBV6-5 and TRBJ1-2; no reliable D call. Germline V lookup: CDR1 MNHEY, CDR2 SVGAGI. This CDR3 has 16 residues. Trimming pared 0 bases from V and 7 bases from J, leaving 18 bases between. The CDR3 nucleotides are TGTGCCAGCAGTTACTCGATAGTGATGTTGAAAGGTGGCTACACCTTC. Translating it yields CASSYSIVMLKGGYTF.

The chain recombines TRBV5-8 with TRBJ1-5; TRBD1 aligns across 7 bases. Losses at the gene ends were 2 bases for V and 0 bases for J; bases not matched to a gene: 8. CDR1 is SGHTS, CDR2 YDEGEE, per germline. The CDR3 sequence is 17 residues long. CDR3 DNA sequence: TGTGCCAGCAGCTTCACGGTTACAGGGGATAGCAATCAGCCCCAGCATTTT. This encodes CASSFTVTGDSNQPQHF.

The chain is built from TRBV28 and TRBJ2-7, with 10 bases lining up with TRBD1. The germline V gene has CDR1 MDHEN and CDR2 SYDVKM. The CDR3 contains 14 residues. V gave up 5 bases and J gave up 3 bases; unmatched junction bases: 4. The CDR3 DNA is TGTGCCAGCAGTAGGACAGGGGGGGACTACGAGCAGTACTTC. It translates to CASSRTGGDYEQYF.

V usage is TRBV13 and J usage is TRBJ1-2; no clear D. Germline-derived CDR1 and CDR2 are PRHDT and FYEKMQ (reference sequence). V was cut by 0 bases and J by 4 bases, with 3 bases left in between. The CDR3 length is 12 residues. CDR3 DNA: TGTGCCAGCAGCTTAGGTCTCTATGGCTACACCTTC. Amino acids: CASSLGLYGYTF.

The chain uses TRBV6-1 and TRBJ1-5; D is perhaps TRBD1 (5 bases). The CDR3 has 15 residues. From germline, CDR1 is MNHNS and CDR2 SASEGT. Trimming left V 1 base short and J 3 bases short, with 10 bases between. The CDR3 DNA is TGTGCCAGCAGTGAAGGGGCAGGGCCCAATCAGCCCCAGCATTTT. Translation: CASSEGAGPNQPQHF.

This clone came up a few times. This chain joins TRBV11-2 and TRBJ2-7; TRBD2 aligns across 11 bases. The J segment lost 2 bases and the V segment lost 5 bases, leaving 8 bases of the junction unmatched. CDR1 is SGHAT and CDR2 is FQNNGV in the germline V gene. The CDR3 consists of 16 residues. CDR3 loop: CASSPNSTSGAYEQYF. The CDR3 DNA is TGTGCCAGCAGCCCCAACTCGACTAGCGGGGCCTACGAGCAGTACTTC.

This chain's CDR3 is CASSLDGTEGEETQYF. The CDR3, as DNA: TGTGCCAGCAGCTTGGACGGGACGGAGGGCGAAGAGACCCAGTACTTC. The J gene is TRBJ2-5, the V gene TRBV5-7; TRBD2 is a possible D gene (6 bases). TRBV5-7 is identified as an open reading frame with a role that is uncertain. V was shortened by 0 bases and J by 3 bases, with 15 bases between the two germline ends. This CDR3 comprises 16 residues.

This rearrangement joins TRBV9 to TRBJ2-3; maybe TRBD1 (5 bases). Per the germline V gene, CDR1 is SGDLS and CDR2 is YYNGEE. This CDR3 comprises 15 residues. Trimming took off 4 bases at V and 1 base at J, with 13 bases between the two ends. The CDR3 sequence is CASSPWQGGTDTQYF. Here the CDR3 DNA reads TGTGCCAGCAGCCCCTGGCAGGGCGGCACAGATACGCAGTATTTT.

This chain connects TRBV6-5 to TRBJ1-1, with 7 bases fitting TRBD1. V lost 2 bases, J lost 1 base, and 7 bases stayed unmatched. CDR1 MNHEY and CDR2 SVGAGI come from the germline V gene. CDR3 length: 16 residues. CDR3 loop: CASSYPLAGGNTEAFF. The CDR3 DNA is TGTGCCAGCAGTTACCCTTTAGCAGGGGGGAACACTGAAGCTTTCTTT.

The chain couples TRBV11-2 to TRBJ2-7, with D perhaps matching TRBD2 (7 bases). Trimming removed 1 base at V and 0 bases at J, with 16 bases between. Germline V gives CDR1 SGHAT, CDR2 FQNNGV. The CDR3 length is 17 residues. The CDR3 protein is CASSLGRGGVTSYEQYF. The CDR3 DNA follows: TGTGCCAGCAGCTTAGGTCGAGGGGGGGTCACCTCCTACGAGCAGTACTTC.

This chain's CDR3 is CASSIVLGQGVQPQHF. In DNA, the CDR3 is TGTGCCAGTAGTATTGTCTTGGGACAGGGTGTTCAGCCCCAGCATTTT. The chain joins TRBV19 to TRBJ1-5; 9 bases align to TRBD1. Per the germline V gene, CDR1 is LNHDA and CDR2 is SQIVND (reference sequence). The V segment lost 3 bases and the J segment 6 bases; nucleotides outside the gene matches: 9. The CDR3 consists of 16 residues.

In DNA, the CDR3 is TGCGCCAGCAGCTTGGCCGGGACAGGGACCTACGAGCAGTACTTC. Residues: CASSLAGTGTYEQYF. This sequence joins TRBV5-1 and TRBJ2-7, with 9 bases matching TRBD1. This CDR3 contains 15 residues. Germline V gene lookup returns CDR1 SGHRS and CDR2 YFSETQ. Unmatched junction bases numbered 3, after V lost 0 bases and J lost 2 bases.

This chain uses TRBV5-6 with TRBJ1-1; D unclear. This CDR3 comprises 15 residues. CDR1 is SGHDT, CDR2 YYEEEE, per germline. V was clipped by 2 bases and J by 1 base, with 12 bases between them. The CDR3 is CASSFIRAPNTEAFF. The CDR3, as DNA: TGTGCCAGCAGCTTTATCCGGGCCCCGAACACTGAAGCTTTCTTT.

Here the CDR3 reads CASTGRSNSYEQYF. DNA for the CDR3: TGTGCCAGCACTGGACGGTCGAATTCCTACGAGCAGTACTTC. The chain recombines TRBV13 with TRBJ2-7; D gene unclear. The germline V gene encodes CDR1 PRHDT and CDR2 FYEKMQ (reference sequence). The CDR3 length is 14 residues. Deletions cut 7 bases from V and 1 base from J, with 14 bases between.

The CDR3 DNA sequence: TGCGCCAGCAGGGCCCGGACAGGGAGTAGGGATGAGCAGTTCTTC. This gives the protein CASRARTGSRDEQFF. The rearrangement joins TRBV5-1 to TRBJ2-1, with 8 bases that match TRBD1. The CDR3 is 15 amino acids. Looked up from germline, CDR1 is SGHRS and CDR2 is YFSETQ. The trim removed 5 bases at V and 8 bases at J, leaving 12 bases unmatched.

J is TRBJ2-2 and V is TRBV6-5; D tentatively fits TRBD1 or TRBD2 (5 bases each). The CDR3 runs to 14 residues. The germline V gene has CDR1 MNHEY and CDR2 SVGAGI. The V and J ends lost 0 bases and 6 bases respectively, with 8 bases between them. The CDR3 DNA sequence: TGTGCCAGCAGTTACTCAAGGGGAGCCGGGGAGCTGTTTTTT. It specifies CASSYSRGAGELFF.

The chain is built from TRBV30 and TRBJ2-1, with TRBD1 matching 9 bases. V was pared by 3 bases and J by 4 bases, with 16 bases of the junction left unmatched. CDR3 length: 18 residues. Germline assignment: CDR1 GTSNPN and CDR2 SVGIG (reference sequence). The CDR3 sequence: CAWSGHVTGTGQYNEQFF. CDR3 in DNA: TGTGCCTGGAGCGGCCATGTAACCGGGACAGGGCAATACAATGAGCAGTTCTTC.

This sequence joins TRBV11-1 and TRBJ2-2, with TRBD2 identical over 14 bases. V was clipped by 4 bases and J by 7 bases; unmatched bases: 5. Germline V gene sequence: CDR1 SGHAT, CDR2 FQDESV (reference sequence). The CDR3 sequence is 16 residues long. The CDR3 sequence is CASSYWTSGGNGELFF. The CDR3 nucleotides read TGTGCCAGCAGCTACTGGACTAGCGGGGGGAACGGGGAGCTGTTTTTT.

This chain connects TRBV28 to TRBJ1-2, with 8 positions matching TRBD1. CDR1 MDHEN and CDR2 SYDVKM come from the germline V gene. V lost 6 bases to trimming and J lost 7 bases; unmatched junction nucleotides: 4. The CDR3 has 12 residues. CDR3 region: CASSRTGRGYTF. In DNA, the CDR3 is TGTGCCAGCAGCCGGACAGGGCGTGGCTACACCTTC.

This clone showed up just once. The chain is built from TRBV16 and TRBJ1-2; weak D call: TRBD1 (5 bases). The germline CDR1 and CDR2 sequences are KGHSY and FQNENV. The V gene lost 2 bases and the J gene lost 1 base, with 8 bases spanning the gap. The length of the CDR3 is 14 residues. In DNA, the CDR3 is TGTGCCAGCAGCCAAGGGGCCGGTAACTATGGCTACACCTTC. It yields the protein CASSQGAGNYGYTF.

V is TRBV4-2 and J is TRBJ2-5; D possibly corresponds to TRBD1 (6 bases). The V gene's germline CDR1 is LGHNA and CDR2 YNFKEQ. Trimming took 2 bases from V and 4 from J, leaving 17 bases between them. This CDR3 contains 16 residues. The DNA for the CDR3 is TGTGCCAGCAGCCAAACAACCTCAGGGGCTGCAGAGACCCAGTACTTC. Protein: CASSQTTSGAAETQYF.

The chain recombines TRBV13 with TRBJ1-6; D remains ambiguous. The CDR3 is 15 residues long. V lost 0 bases and J lost 14, with 17 bases in between. Per the germline V gene, CDR1 is PRHDT and CDR2 is FYEKMQ (reference sequence). DNA for the CDR3: TGTGCCAGCAGCTTAGGCCTTGTTAAACCTCGGACCCTCCACTTT. This codes for CASSLGLVKPRTLHF.

J is TRBJ2-3 and V is TRBV7-2; D unclear. The CDR3 contains 13 residues. CDR1 and CDR2 (germline): SGHTA, FQGNSA. V dropped 4 bases and J dropped 3 bases, with 8 bases sitting between them. CDR3 coding DNA: TGTGCCAGCAGCTCCTACAGTACAGATACGCAGTATTTT. Residues: CASSSYSTDTQYF.

The gene calls are TRBV14 and TRBJ2-1; 8 nucleotides align to TRBD2. Germline V gives CDR1 SGHDN, CDR2 FVKESK. The ends lost 4 bases at V and 7 bases at J; junction bases unmatched: 9. CDR3 length: 15 residues. The CDR3 DNA reads TGTGCCAGCAGCCGACCGGGACTAGAGATAAATGAGCAGTTCTTC. Its translation: CASSRPGLEINEQFF. The variable domain in full, completed from reference TRBV14 and TRBJ2-1, reads EAGVTQFPSHSVIEKGQTVTLRCDPISGHDNLYWYRRVMGKEIKFLLHFVKESKQDESGMPNNRFLAERTGGTYSTLKVQPAELEDSGVYFCASSRPGLEINEQFFGPGTRLTVL.